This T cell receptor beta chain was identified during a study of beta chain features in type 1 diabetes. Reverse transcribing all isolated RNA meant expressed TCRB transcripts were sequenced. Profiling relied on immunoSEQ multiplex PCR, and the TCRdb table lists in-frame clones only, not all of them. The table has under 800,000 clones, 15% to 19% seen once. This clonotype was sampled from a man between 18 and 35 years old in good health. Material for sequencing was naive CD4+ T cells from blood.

In DNA, the CDR3 is TGTGCCAGCAGTAACCGGGACAGGGGGTCAACCCAGTACTTC. As protein: CASSNRDRGSTQYF. This chain links TRBV6-1 with TRBJ2-5; 11 bases fit TRBD1. This CDR3 has 14 residues. The J segment lost 8 bases and the V segment lost 5 bases, leaving 7 bases of the junction unmatched. Germline CDR1 and CDR2: MNHNS and SASEGT.